The sequence of this T cell receptor (beta chain) was determined in a study of Ad26.COV2.S vaccination and SARS-CoV-2 variants. Overall study context: The trial was COV1001 and the donor's arm was Ad26.COV2.S.

General study points: Overall T cell responses may have been underestimated by the analyses of TCR breadth and depth. Placebo recipients had lower spike-specific TCR breadth than vaccine recipients.

Profiled with immunoSEQ multiplex PCR; TCRdb holds only in-frame clones, not every one. The repertoire holds around 250,000 clones, with roughly 89% as singletons. A remark on this clone: What it recognizes is unknown.

This CDR3 is 13 amino acids long. The V gene's germline CDR1 is MNHEY and CDR2 SVGAGI. The junction had 8 bases not matched to a gene; V was cut back by 7 bases and J by 6 bases. As for treatment: 15 to 20 received Ad26.COV2.S at low or high dose, single or two shots; roughly 5 received placebo; per-sample allocation not given. Specimen acquisition occurred on day 63 following the initial vaccine or placebo injection. Immunization relied on an Ad26 vector, which expressed Wuhan-strain SARS-CoV-2 spike. Sequences were derived from peripheral blood, sampled in a trial of Ad26.COV2.S vaccine versus placebo. This TCR came from a person between 18 and 65 years old who received the Ad26.COV2.S COVID-19 vaccine or a placebo. The chain combines TRBV6-5 with TRBJ2-5; 7 nucleotides line up with TRBD1. The CDR3 sequence: CASTDRVVKTQYF. CDR3 in DNA: TGTGCCAGCACCGACAGGGTGGTAAAGACCCAGTACTTC.